One and the same sample provided the 21 T cell receptor beta chains below, sequenced in a study of blood T cell repertoires in COVID-19. Sequenced by immunoSEQ multiplex PCR; TCRdb stores in-frame clones only, minus some. The sample consists of fewer than 250,000 clones, about four fifths of them appearing once. The sample comprised PBMCs or T cells enriched from blood (not recorded which). The receptor source for this set is a woman aged 45-59 years with acute COVID-19.

J is TRBJ2-3 and V is TRBV9, with D unclear. The V gene's germline CDR1 is SGDLS and CDR2 YYNGEE. V was cut by 7 bases and J by 4 bases, with 13 bases left in between. The CDR3 has 13 amino acids. CDR3 region: CASAWRPADTQYF. The DNA for the CDR3 is TGTGCCAGCGCCTGGCGGCCGGCAGATACGCAGTATTTT.

The V call is TRBV6-4, the J call TRBJ2-5, with D perhaps TRBD2 (5 bases). This CDR3 is 15 amino acids long. Deletions cut 5 bases from V and 5 bases from J, with 18 bases between. CDR1 and CDR2 (germline): MRHNA, SNTAGT. DNA of the CDR3: TGTGCCAGCAGTCTCCAAGGGAGTCGCGGGGAGACCCAGTACTTC. Translated, it gives CASSLQGSRGETQYF.

This clone was seen a single time. The J gene is TRBJ1-3, the V gene TRBV7-2; 10 nucleotides agree with TRBD1. The V segment lost 3 bases and the J segment 4 bases; nucleotides outside the gene matches: 3. This CDR3 is built from 15 residues. Germline V gives CDR1 SGHTA, CDR2 FQGNSA. CDR3 residues: CASSFKTGGGNTIYF. As DNA, the CDR3 is TGTGCCAGCAGCTTCAAGACAGGGGGCGGAAACACCATATATTTT.

The chain joins TRBV13 to TRBJ1-4, with D perhaps TRBD1 (6 bases). From germline, CDR1 is PRHDT and CDR2 FYEKMQ (reference sequence). V lost 5 bases and J lost 2, with 12 bases in between. The CDR3 is 15 amino acids. The CDR3 sequence: CASSLHRDTNEKLFF. CDR3 nucleotides: TGTGCCAGCAGCCTACACAGGGACACTAATGAAAAACTGTTTTTT.

This chain connects TRBV19 to TRBJ2-2, with 9 bases identical to TRBD1. The germline gives CDR1 LNHDA, CDR2 SQIVND (reference sequence). The CDR3 totals 15 residues. V lost 7 bases, J lost 4 bases, and 7 bases stayed unmatched. The CDR3 reads CASKVTGGFTGELFF. The CDR3 DNA reads as TGTGCCAGTAAAGTGACAGGGGGGTTCACCGGGGAGCTGTTTTTT.

There are a few counts of this clone. The chain joins TRBV7-2 to TRBJ1-2; a possible D gene is TRBD1 (5 bases). Germline V gene lookup returns CDR1 SGHTA and CDR2 FQGNSA. V was shortened by 0 bases and J by 5 bases, with 16 bases between the two germline ends. The CDR3 totals 16 residues. The CDR3 reads CASSLAGTGDIYGYTF. CDR3 DNA: TGTGCCAGCAGCTTAGCCGGGACTGGAGATATATATGGCTACACCTTC.

This clone is judged large. This rearrangement joins TRBV6-5 to TRBJ2-6, with 9 bases aligning to TRBD1. The V gene end was trimmed by 11 bases and the J gene end by 0 bases; junction bases not matched to a gene: 5. The CDR3 contains 15 residues. Germline CDR1 and CDR2: MNHEY and SVGAGI. CDR3 region: CASGQGLSGANVLTF. CDR3 sequence (DNA): TGTGCCTCGGGACAGGGACTCTCTGGGGCCAACGTCCTGACTTTC.

This chain links TRBV19 with TRBJ2-6; 7 positions match TRBD1. Trimming cost V 11 bases and J 0 bases; bases outside gene matches: 13. The germline CDR1 and CDR2 sequences are LNHDA and SQIVND (reference sequence). The CDR3 has 17 residues. The chain's CDR3 is CASEGTDLRSGANVLTF. CDR3 DNA sequence: TGTGCCTCAGAAGGGACAGATCTGCGCTCTGGGGCCAACGTCCTGACTTTC.

The genes are TRBV11-2 and TRBJ2-7; weak D call: TRBD1 (6 bases). The germline V gene encodes CDR1 SGHAT and CDR2 FQNNGV. V lost 5 bases, J lost 3 bases, and 8 bases lay in between. This CDR3 spans 12 amino acids. CDR3 in DNA: TGTGCCAGCAGCCCCAGGGGCTACGAGCAGTACTTC. It codes for CASSPRGYEQYF.

The rearrangement joins TRBV29-1 to TRBJ1-1; 7 bases agree with TRBD1. The CDR3 runs 13 residues. Germline lookup yields CDR1 SQVTM and CDR2 ANQGSEA. V lost 4 bases, J lost 1 base, and 3 bases stayed unmatched. The CDR3 DNA reads as TGCAGCGTTGGACAGGGAGAGAACACTGAAGCTTTCTTT. It encodes CSVGQGENTEAFF.

In this sample, this clone turned up a few times. This sequence joins TRBV9 and TRBJ1-5; 8 bases are a match to TRBD1. The germline V gene has CDR1 SGDLS and CDR2 YYNGEE. Losses at the gene ends were 3 bases for V and 4 bases for J; bases not matched to a gene: 3. This CDR3 comprises 14 residues. The CDR3 here is CASSGGQANQPQHF. The DNA for the CDR3 is TGTGCCAGCAGCGGGGGACAGGCTAATCAGCCCCAGCATTTT.

This clone was detected a few times. The chain links TRBV3-1 (or the pseudogene TRBV3-2) to TRBJ2-2, with D possibly being TRBD1 (6 bases). V lost 1 base and J lost 3, with 12 bases in between. The CDR3 runs to 16 residues. Germline V gene sequence: CDR1 LGHDT, CDR2 YNNKEL (reference sequence). This CDR3 reads CASSQVRDIDTGELFF. In DNA, the CDR3 is TGTGCCAGCAGCCAAGTCAGGGACATCGACACCGGGGAGCTGTTTTTT.

The CDR3 bases are TGTGCCAGCAGTACTATTCGGGGTGGAGCCAATGAGCAGTTCTTC. Translated: CASSTIRGGANEQFF. The V and J genes are TRBV2 and TRBJ2-1, with a weak D call TRBD2 (5 bases). The CDR3 extends over 15 amino acids. Germline values: CDR1 SNHLY, CDR2 FYNNEI. V lost 5 bases and J 6 bases, leaving 17 bases between the germline ends.

In its sample, this clone was seen once. This chain uses TRBV7-3 with TRBJ1-5; 7 bases match TRBD1. This CDR3 has 16 amino acids. With 6 bases clipped from V and 0 bases from J, the junction kept 8 bases outside the gene matches. The germline CDR1 and CDR2 sequences are SGHTA and FQGTGA. CDR3 loop: CASRLYRGYSNQPQHF. DNA of the CDR3: TGTGCCAGCAGGCTCTACAGGGGTTATAGCAATCAGCCCCAGCATTTT.

The gene calls are TRBV6-4 and TRBJ2-1; 9 bases map to TRBD2. Germline V gene data show CDR1 as MRHNA and CDR2 as SNTAGT. The CDR3 contains 15 residues. Trimming at V came to 3 bases and at J to 3 bases, leaving 3 bases not matched to a gene. CDR3 coding DNA: TGTGCCAGCAGTGAAGAGACTAGCGGCTACAATGAGCAGTTCTTC. It codes for CASSEETSGYNEQFF.

This chain joins TRBV21-1 and TRBJ2-1; TRBD2, the D gene given by the table, was not confirmed from the DNA. TRBV21-1 is termed a pseudogene. The CDR3 runs 16 residues. The CDR3 here is CASTPEGGGVYNEQFF. The CDR3 DNA follows: TGTGCCAGCACCCCAGAGGGCGGTGGTGTATATAATGAGCAGTTCTTC.

This rearrangement joins TRBV5-6 to TRBJ1-4, with D possibly TRBD1 on 5 matching bases. The germline V gene has CDR1 SGHDT and CDR2 YYEEEE. This CDR3 region has 14 residues. Between the trimmed V and J ends, which lost 2 bases and 8 bases, there was a span of 13 bases. Written as DNA, the CDR3 is TGTGCCAGCAGCTTCATGGACGCAGGGGAAAAACTGTTTTTT. Its protein is CASSFMDAGEKLFF.

The chain uses TRBV6-6 and TRBJ2-2, with TRBD1 matching over 8 bases. This CDR3 has 15 residues. The germline V gene encodes CDR1 MNHNY and CDR2 SVGAGI (reference sequence). The V gene end was trimmed by 1 base and the J gene end by 3 bases; junction bases not matched to a gene: 1. For the CDR3, the DNA is TGTGCCAGCAGTTACTACAGGGGGGACACCGGGGAGCTGTTTTTT. The encoded protein is CASSYYRGDTGELFF.

This sequence joins TRBV4-3 and TRBJ1-4; 7 bases line up with TRBD1. Germline V CDR1 and CDR2: LGHNA, YSLEER. The CDR3 is 16 amino acids. J was trimmed by 0 bases and V by 4 bases; bases with no gene match: 5. The CDR3 DNA reads as TGCGCCAGCAGCCGAGACAGGGTAGCAACTAATGAAAAACTGTTTTTT. This encodes CASSRDRVATNEKLFF.

The CDR3 here is CASSGQGVPDTQYF. The CDR3 DNA follows: TGTGCCAGCTCGGGACAGGGGGTTCCAGATACGCAGTATTTT. V gene TRBV18 combines with J gene TRBJ2-3; 11 bases line up with TRBD1. The ends lost 6 bases at V and 4 bases at J; junction bases unmatched: 3. Germline V lookup: CDR1 KGHSH, CDR2 LQKENI. This CDR3 is 14 amino acids long.

J is TRBJ2-1 and V is TRBV9; 11 bases fit TRBD2. Per the germline V gene, CDR1 is SGDLS and CDR2 is YYNGEE. The CDR3 runs 16 residues. Trimming took 0 bases from V and 9 from J; bases not matched to a gene: 8. DNA for the CDR3: TGTGCCAGCAGCGTAGGCGAGACTAGCGGGATTGGTGAGCAGTTCTTC. It is translated as CASSVGETSGIGEQFF.